Here is one TCR beta chain with its context. Which antigen it targets is not known. No base quality values were provided; no much bigger clone lies one nucleotide off. Trimmed from V: 3 bases; trimmed from J: 5 bases; junction bases lacking a gene match: 9. The CDR3, cysteine through phenylalanine, is 16 amino acids long. CDR3 DNA is the only sequence kept; it has 48 bases, read in frame from the first base. The germline V gene gives CDR1 as SGHTA and CDR2 as FQGTGA. The data stem from a study of technical replicates of blood from a handful of donors (TCRdb year 2017). The method was the immunoSEQ multiplex PCR assay. The table comes from immuneACCESS by way of TCRdb, which keeps in-frame sequences with V and J called. Part of the clones is missing from these tables; in studies checked, under half for an unresolved V gene and the rest for unknown reasons. This sample comprises roughly 72,000 clones, about 92% of them detected only once. The ten most abundant clones make up 0.35% to 0.4% of the sample.

This receptor was obtained from a human donor in good health. This chain joins TRBV7-3 to TRBJ2-2; 7 bases in between match TRBD2. Sequences were obtained from T cells isolated from PBMCs. The bases read TGTGCCAGCAGCTTCACTGGCGGGAGCGGGACCGGGGAGCTGTTTTTT. Translated, this is CASSFTGGSGTGELFF. The full variable domain, completed from the reference TRBV7-3 and TRBJ2-2 proteins outside the CDR3, reads GAGVSQTPSNKVTEKGKYVELRCDPISGHTALYWYRQSLGQGPEFLIYFQGTGAADDSGLPNDRFFAVRPEGSVSTLKIQRTERGDSAVYLCASSFTGGSGTGELFFGEGSRLTVL.